What follows is one TCR beta chain and its context. Its cognate antigen has yet to be identified. No per-base quality is available; no much larger clone lies one base away. CDR1 and CDR2 were assigned from the germline V gene (reference sequence) as SEHNR and FQNEAQ. Trimming removed 4 bases from V and 5 bases from J, leaving 17 bases between the germline ends. From the cysteine up to the phenylalanine, the CDR3 has a length of 16 residues. Only the CDR3 DNA is retained, 48 bases long and in frame from the first base. The data stem from a study of CD8 T cells in acute hepatitis C reinfection (dated by TCRdb to the early 2020s). Regarding the complete study: This study examined the TCRbeta repertoire of CD8+ T cells that recognize the HCV NS3-1073 epitope, both during acute infection and after viral clearance. A few spontaneous resolvers contributed paired acute and follow-up samples.

Broad study findings and their caveats: No follow-up repertoires were available for chronically infected subjects, since NS3-1073 specific cells were too rare to be sorted. It was rare for CDR3 sequences to be shared with other epitopes, and exact matching may have been limited by differing sequencing approaches. Because bulk sequencing was performed on the TCRbeta chain only, alphabeta pairing of public clonotypes could not be determined. All groups showed preferential use of the TRBV04 and TRBV06 gene families, a pattern that overrepresentation in the naive pool did not explain. Diversity in the NS3-1073 specific repertoires was high, and no significant differences in diversity emerged among acute resolver, follow-up resolver and acute chronic samples. About 13 public clonotypes were found regardless of outcome; one public clonotype used V04-02/J02-02.

Interpreted using the paper, the time point label stands for: naive CD8 control sorted from an acute-time-point sample. Enrolled in the Montreal Hepatitis C Cohort (HEPCO) in Canada, the donors were people who inject drugs, and these donors were followed every 3 months. Acute primary HCV infection was defined as a positive HCV RNA or antibody test that came after a negative test within the prior 24 weeks. Surface staining used CD3, CD8 and CD45RO antibodies, with an aqua fixable dye to exclude dead cells. The cohort also included several subjects who developed chronic infection, defined as HCV RNA positivity at 24 weeks. Negative selection by means of the MACS CD8+ T cell Isolation Kit yielded CD8+ T cells from peripheral blood mononuclear cells recovered from cryopreservation by thawing. A BD FACSAria II cell sorter was used to sort the cells. The FACS-sorted cells had their genomic DNA extracted, and the commercial immunoSEQ service was used to sequence the TCRbeta chains. Per the original workflow: ImmunoSEQ Analyzer software v3.0 and R v3.5.1 were the tools used to analyze the repertoire data. Only productive rearrangements were analyzed, as sequences containing stop codons or out-of-frame rearrangements were removed. Simpson diversity, Shannon entropy, CDR3 length and nucleotide addition metrics were obtained from the sequencing provider. Clonotypes were grouped by frequency into dominant, sub-dominant, low or lowest abundance categories, and clonotypes below 0.1% were left out of most analyses. A CDR3 amino acid clonotype was called public if the clonotype appeared in at least two subjects at a cumulative frequency of at least 0.5%. Sourced from immuneACCESS, this table was stored by TCRdb with only in-frame sequences that have V and J called. A share of the clones is absent; for the studies checked, an unresolved V gene accounts for under half, and the remainder has no known explanation. For V, J and clone size, that table is used; D and trimming come from the DNA. A total of 35,000 to 40,000 clones appear in this sample, more than 75% of them only once. Together, the top ten hold 0.5% of the sample.

The sample consisted of naive CD8+ T cells from PBMCs. The cell subset or site label, read with the paper, signifies: sorted total naive CD45RO-negative CD8+ T cells. The clonotype was recovered from a man younger than 40 with chronic hepatitis C. The receptor chain draws on TRBV7-9 and TRBJ2-2; matching of 6 bases hints at TRBD2 as the D gene. The nucleotides read TGTGCCAGCAGCTCCATGACTAGTGGTGGGACCGGGGAGCTGTTTTTT. The encoded protein is CASSSMTSGGTGELFF.